The 24 T cell receptor beta chains reported below all come from one sample, sequenced in a study of vaccination and CD4 T cells after COVID-19. These receptors have no identified antigens. The treatment is: approximately 9-day PBMC culture with coronavirus spike peptide pools or control peptides (ViraFEST assay). Researchers used the Oncomine TCR Beta short-read assay to sequence DNA from cultured CD4+ T cells. TCRdb passed the PCR reads through MiXCR, listing each CDR3 protein once. The sample has just over 15,000 distinct CDR3 sequences, 55% to 85% seen once. The sequenced sample consisted of CD4+ T cells from blood, cultured in vitro. The receptors derive from a human donor who had recovered from COVID-19.

A few counts support this clonotype. The V gene is TRBV27, the J gene TRBJ1-1, with D uncertain. Trimming took off 7 bases at V and 5 bases at J, with 17 bases between the two ends. Germline values: CDR1 MNHEY, CDR2 SMNVEV (reference sequence). This CDR3 spans 14 amino acids. The CDR3 protein is CASTSRPTGTEAFF. CDR3 nucleotide sequence: TGTGCCAGCACCTCAAGGCCCACGGGGACTGAAGCTTTCTTT.

The V and J genes are TRBV7-2 and TRBJ2-7; TRBD1 aligns across 10 bases. This CDR3 is 15 amino acids long. The J segment lost 5 bases and the V segment lost 0 bases, leaving 4 bases of the junction unmatched. Per germline, CDR1 SGHTA and CDR2 FQGNSA. The CDR3 sequence: CASSLAGTGVNEQYF. In nucleotides, the CDR3 is TGTGCCAGCAGCTTAGCGGGGACAGGGGTCAACGAGCAGTACTTC.

V is TRBV5-1 and J is TRBJ1-2; D is ambiguous. The ends were cut back, 2 bases at V and 8 bases at J, with 10 bases in the middle. The CDR3 totals 12 residues. Germline V gene sequence: CDR1 SGHRS, CDR2 YFSETQ. The CDR3 sequence: CASSLMRGGYTF. The DNA of the CDR3 is TGCGCCAGCAGCTTAATGAGAGGAGGCTACACCTTC.

The V call is TRBV30, the J call TRBJ1-6; TRBD1 aligns across 8 bases. J gave up 7 bases and V 0 bases, and 2 bases lay outside the gene matches. In germline, CDR1 is GTSNPN, CDR2 SVGIG (reference sequence). The CDR3 runs to 14 residues. The CDR3 DNA reads TGTGCCTGGAGTGTCTGGACAGGGAATTCACCCCTCCACTTT. It codes for CAWSVWTGNSPLHF.

The V call is TRBV7-9, the J call TRBJ2-7; D is undetermined. The CDR3 is 12 amino acids. Germline CDR1 reads SEHNR; CDR2 reads FQNEAQ (reference sequence). V lost 1 base and J lost 2, with 3 bases in between. The DNA for the CDR3 is TGTGCCAGCAGCTTAGTTCCCTACGAGCAGTACTTC. Residues: CASSLVPYEQYF.

This chain joins TRBV19 and TRBJ2-3; D unclear. Between the trimmed V and J ends, which lost 7 bases and 4 bases, there was a span of 9 bases. The CDR3 consists of 12 residues. Germline V gives CDR1 LNHDA, CDR2 SQIVND (reference sequence). The CDR3 sequence: CASMVGADTQYF. DNA of the CDR3: TGTGCCAGTATGGTCGGCGCAGATACGCAGTATTTT.

This clonotype was seen more than once but under ten times. This chain joins TRBV20-1 and TRBJ1-6; 7 nucleotides match TRBD1. Losses at the gene ends were 5 bases for V and 10 bases for J; bases not matched to a gene: 11. Germline lookup yields CDR1 DFQATT and CDR2 SNEGSKA (reference sequence). This CDR3 has 14 amino acids. The CDR3 DNA reads as TGCAGTGCTCACCGACAGGGAAGTAAATCACCCCTCCACTTT. Amino acids: CSAHRQGSKSPLHF.

The CDR3 region has the DNA TGTGCCAGCAGTTACTCCCGTGAGACCCAGTACTTC. Translation gives CASSYSRETQYF. This chain joins TRBV6-5 and TRBJ2-5; no reliable D call. The V gene's germline CDR1 is MNHEY and CDR2 SVGAGI. The CDR3 is made up of 12 amino acids. Trimming removed 0 bases at V and 5 bases at J, with 4 bases between.

This clonotype was detected only once. The junction departs from the called germline gene at one end, perhaps through a read error. As DNA, the CDR3 is TGTGCCAGTAGTGTAGGGGGGACCACTGAAGCTTTCTTT. It yields the protein CASSVGGTTEAFF. This chain connects TRBV2 to TRBJ1-1, with D perhaps matching TRBD1 (6 bases). This CDR3 is built from 13 residues. Per the germline V gene, CDR1 is SNHLY and CDR2 is FYNNEI. Full variable domain (rest looked up from reference TRBV2 and TRBJ1-1): EPEVTQTPSHQVTQMGQEVILRCVPISNHLYFYWYRQILGQKVEFLVSFYNNEISEKSEIFDDQFSVERPDGSNFTLKIRSTKLEDSAMYFCASSVGGTTEAFFGQGTRLTVV.

V is TRBV7-2 and J is TRBJ1-5; no clear D. The CDR3 contains 12 residues. V lost 1 base, J lost 8 bases, and 6 bases lay in between. The germline V gene encodes CDR1 SGHTA and CDR2 FQGNSA. Written as DNA, the CDR3 is TGTGCCAGCAGCTTAGGGGGTAAGCCCCAGCATTTT. The encoded protein is CASSLGGKPQHF.

J is TRBJ1-5 and V is TRBV7-8, with D tentatively TRBD1 (6 bases). V dropped 1 base and J dropped 0 bases, with 10 bases sitting between them. The CDR3 is 16 amino acids. Germline CDR1 is SGHVS and CDR2 is FQNEAQ. The CDR3 DNA reads as TGTGCCAGCAGCTTAGGCGGACAGCGTAGCAATCAGCCCCAGCATTTT. Its translation: CASSLGGQRSNQPQHF. The full variable domain, with the rest looked up from reference TRBV7-8 and TRBJ1-5, is GAGVSQSPRYKVAKRGQDVALRCDPISGHVSLFWYQQALGQGPEFLTYFQNEAQLDKSGLPSDRFFAERPEGSVSTLKIQRTQQEDSAVYLCASSLGGQRSNQPQHFGDGTRLSIL.

V and J are TRBV7-2 and TRBJ2-3; TRBD2 agrees at 11 bases. V was clipped by 1 base and J by 10 bases; unmatched bases: 10. There are 16 residues in the CDR3. The germline CDR1 and CDR2 sequences are SGHTA and FQGNSA. The CDR3 DNA reads TGTGCCAGCAGCTTAGAACTAGCGGGAGAGGCAAGGGCGCAGTATTTT. Amino acid sequence: CASSLELAGEARAQYF.

This clonotype was observed a few times. V usage is TRBV6-2 or TRBV6-3 and J usage is TRBJ1-6; TRBD1 matches at 8 bases. V shed 6 bases and J 6 bases; nucleotides not matched to a gene: 7. The CDR3 loop spans 15 amino acids. In germline, CDR1 is MNHEY, CDR2 SVGEGT. CDR3 DNA: TGTGCCAGCAGACTACAGGGGGGCGGTAATTCACCCCTCCACTTT. This gives the protein CASRLQGGGNSPLHF.

The chain joins TRBV19 to TRBJ1-5, with 7 bases fitting TRBD1. This CDR3 has 15 residues. Unmatched junction bases numbered 7, after V lost 5 bases and J lost 3 bases. Germline V lookup: CDR1 LNHDA, CDR2 SQIVND (reference sequence). The CDR3 loop reads CASSPTQGDNQPQHF. CDR3 DNA: TGTGCCAGTAGTCCCACTCAGGGGGACAATCAGCCCCAGCATTTT.

This clonotype was counted a few times. The gene calls are TRBV10-1 and TRBJ2-3; 15 bases map to TRBD2. CDR1 is WNHNN, CDR2 SYGVQD, per germline (reference sequence). The CDR3 spans 19 residues. Trimming at V came to 3 bases and at J to 6 bases, leaving 13 bases not matched to a gene. The CDR3 here is CASSELPGLAGGRGDTQYF. In DNA, the CDR3 is TGCGCCAGCAGTGAACTTCCGGGACTAGCGGGAGGCCGTGGGGATACGCAGTATTTT.

This clonotype rates as medium-sized. The chain couples TRBV20-1 to TRBJ2-7; 10 bases map to TRBD2. V gave up 6 bases and J gave up 2 bases; unmatched junction bases: 7. The CDR3 covers 14 residues. The germline CDR1 and CDR2 sequences are DFQATT and SNEGSKA (reference sequence). The CDR3 bases are TGCAGTGCCAAACTAGCGGGAAGTCCCTACGAGCAGTACTTC. Residues: CSAKLAGSPYEQYF.

V gene TRBV10-3 combines with J gene TRBJ1-1; tentative D call: TRBD1 (5 bases). V dropped 3 bases and J dropped 2 bases, with 13 bases sitting between them. The CDR3 covers 15 residues. Germline CDR1 ENHRY, CDR2 SYGVKD. CDR3 coding DNA: TGTGCCATCAGTGACCCGGGACGGGTAAACACTGAAGCTTTCTTT. Encoded protein: CAISDPGRVNTEAFF.

The rearrangement joins TRBV29-1 to TRBJ1-1, with D perhaps matching TRBD1 (6 bases). V shed 3 bases and J shed 2 bases, with 19 bases lying between them. This CDR3 has 16 amino acids. The germline V gene has CDR1 SQVTM and CDR2 ANQGSEA. The CDR3 loop reads CSVEDLGGSANTEAFF. The CDR3 DNA follows: TGCAGCGTTGAGGATTTGGGGGGCAGTGCCAACACTGAAGCTTTCTTT.

The V and J genes are TRBV12-3 or TRBV12-4 and TRBJ2-1, with TRBD2 matching 8 bases. The CDR3 totals 15 residues. The trim removed 6 bases at V and 6 bases at J, leaving 10 bases unmatched. CDR3 in amino acids: CASRIYTGTSNEQFF. The DNA for the CDR3 is TGTGCCAGCAGGATATACACCGGGACTAGCAATGAGCAGTTCTTC.

The chain employs TRBV6-1 and TRBJ1-1; TRBD1 might be the D (6 bases). Germline V gene sequence: CDR1 MNHNS, CDR2 SASEGT. Trimming cost V 3 bases and J 5 bases, with 16 bases left between them. CDR3 length equals 15 residues. Here the CDR3 DNA reads TGTGCCAGCAGTGATACAGGGTGGGGCGAGACTGAAGCTTTCTTT. It encodes CASSDTGWGETEAFF.

As concerns this clonotype: An end of the junction does not agree with germline; a read error may underlie this. The chain employs TRBV20-1 and TRBJ2-3, with D maybe TRBD2 (5 bases). The CDR3 loop spans 12 amino acids. Germline V gives CDR1 DFQATT, CDR2 SNEGSKA (reference sequence). This CDR3 is CSARGSIDTQYF. In DNA, the CDR3 is TGCAGTGCTAGGGGGAGCATAGATACGCAGTATTTT.

The rearrangement joins TRBV29-1 to TRBJ1-2; D gene ambiguous. The CDR3 consists of 13 residues. The germline gives CDR1 SQVTM, CDR2 ANQGSEA. V gave up 4 bases and J gave up 8 bases, with 17 bases separating them. CDR3 nucleotides: TGCAGCGTTGCTGAAGACGGACGGCGGGGCTACACCTTC. Protein sequence: CSVAEDGRRGYTF.

The chain links TRBV6-2 or TRBV6-3 to TRBJ1-1; D possibly corresponds to TRBD1 (5 bases). Trimming removed 6 bases from V and 4 bases from J, with 12 bases in between. This CDR3 has 13 residues. Germline CDR1 and CDR2: MNHEY and SVGEGT. CDR3 DNA: TGTGCCAGCAGCTACGGCGGGGGCACTGAAGCTTTCTTT. Translating it yields CASSYGGGTEAFF.

This clonotype was picked up one time. The CDR3 bases are TGTGCCAGCAGTTTATCGATCCACCCGTCGGATTCACCCCTCCACTTT. Protein sequence: CASSLSIHPSDSPLHF. The chain carries TRBV27 and TRBJ1-6; D unresolved. V was cut by 0 bases and J by 8 bases, with 14 bases left in between. The CDR3 runs to 16 residues. Germline lookup yields CDR1 MNHEY and CDR2 SMNVEV (reference sequence).